The 25 T cell receptor beta chains reported below all come from one sample, sequenced in a study of T cell clones after liver transplantation. Profiling relied on immunoSEQ multiplex PCR, and the TCRdb table lists in-frame clones only, not all of them. The profile shows 50,000 to 55,000 clones, 70% to 75% of them singletons. The sample in question was CD4+ T cells from blood, obtained 52 to 60 months after liver transplant. These receptors originate from a human patient who received a liver transplant. Part of the T cell pool may stem from the graft donor.

This clone was seen a handful of times. The chain couples TRBV19 to TRBJ1-4; 7 bases fit TRBD1. The CDR3 has 15 residues. Trimming cost V 4 bases and J 3 bases; bases outside gene matches: 5. Germline V gene lookup returns CDR1 LNHDA and CDR2 SQIVND (reference sequence). CDR3 amino acids: CASSTTGAPNEKLFF. The CDR3 region has the DNA TGTGCCAGTAGTACAACAGGGGCCCCTAATGAAAAACTGTTTTTT. The full variable domain, rest sourced from reference TRBV19 and TRBJ1-4, is DGGITQSPKYLFRKEGQNVTLSCEQNLNHDAMYWYRQDPGQGLRLIYYSQIVNDFQKGDIAEGYSVSREKKESFPLTVTSAQKNPTAFYLCASSTTGAPNEKLFFGSGTQLSVL.

V gene TRBV7-2 combines with J gene TRBJ2-5; a weak D match, TRBD2 (5 bases). The CDR3 covers 13 residues. Trimming stripped 5 bases from V and 5 bases from J, with 12 bases between. CDR1 and CDR2 (germline): SGHTA, FQGNSA. CDR3 nucleotide sequence: TGTGCCAGCAGCCGAGGACTGTGGGAGACCCAGTACTTC. This codes for CASSRGLWETQYF.

This clone has just a few counts. The chain recombines TRBV2 with TRBJ1-2, with unresolved D. This CDR3 has 12 residues. The germline V and J ends were trimmed by 10 bases and 3 bases, with 12 bases remaining between them. Germline loops: CDR1 SNHLY, CDR2 FYNNEI. CDR3 bases: TGTGCCACACCCTCCGTTTACTATGGCTACACCTTC. Protein product: CATPSVYYGYTF. Variable domain in full (rest from reference TRBV2 and TRBJ1-2): EPEVTQTPSHQVTQMGQEVILRCVPISNHLYFYWYRQILGQKVEFLVSFYNNEISEKSEIFDDQFSVERPDGSNFTLKIRSTKLEDSAMYFCATPSVYYGYTFGSGTRLTVV.

This clone was detected a few times. The chain links TRBV11-1 to TRBJ2-3; D is undetermined. CDR3 size: 15 residues. Germline CDR1 reads SGHAT; CDR2 reads FQDESV (reference sequence). Trimming pared 1 base from V and 0 bases from J, leaving 8 bases between. CDR3 sequence reads: CASSLGGSSTDTQYF. The DNA of the CDR3 is TGTGCCAGCAGCTTAGGAGGCTCTAGCACAGATACGCAGTATTTT. The variable domain in full, completed from reference TRBV11-1 and TRBJ2-3, reads EAEVAQSPRYKITEKSQAVAFWCDPISGHATLYWYRQILGQGPELLVQFQDESVVDDSQLPKDRFSAERLKGVDSTLKIQPAELGDSAMYLCASSLGGSSTDTQYFGPGTRLTVL.

This clone has ten or more counts. The chain recombines TRBV7-2 with TRBJ2-1; weak D call: TRBD2 (7 bases). The CDR3 contains 15 residues. CDR1 SGHTA and CDR2 FQGNSA come from the germline V gene. V was clipped by 2 bases and J by 4 bases, with 12 bases between them. CDR3 region: CASSLKAGTYNEQFF. DNA for the CDR3: TGTGCCAGCAGCTTAAAAGCGGGGACATACAATGAGCAGTTCTTC.

V usage is TRBV6-5 and J usage is TRBJ1-1, with 7 bases fitting TRBD1. CDR1 is MNHEY, CDR2 SVGAGI, per germline. CDR3 length equals 15 residues. The trim removed 0 bases at V and 4 bases at J, leaving 5 bases unmatched. CDR3 DNA: TGTGCCAGCAGTTACTCAGGGGGCGGGGGCACTGAAGCTTTCTTT. It specifies CASSYSGGGGTEAFF.

This chain uses TRBV5-4 with TRBJ1-4, with 8 bases matching TRBD1. Per germline, CDR1 SGHNT and CDR2 YYREEE (reference sequence). This CDR3 comprises 14 residues. The V segment lost 3 bases and the J segment 8 bases; nucleotides outside the gene matches: 6. The CDR3 sequence is CASSSGQGGEKLFF. The DNA for the CDR3 is TGTGCCAGCAGCTCCGGACAGGGAGGAGAAAAACTGTTTTTT.

This clone was counted a single time. This chain uses TRBV11-3 with TRBJ1-5; D is possibly TRBD1 (6 bases). This CDR3 is built from 15 residues. The V gene lost 2 bases and the J gene lost 5 bases, with 13 bases spanning the gap. Germline V gene data show CDR1 as SGHNT and CDR2 as YENEEA. CDR3 loop: CASSLQGSNYQPQHF. In DNA form, the CDR3 reads TGTGCCAGCAGCTTACAGGGGTCCAATTATCAGCCCCAGCATTTT.

This clone is classed as medium-sized. This chain connects TRBV7-9 to TRBJ2-7, with a weak D call TRBD1 (6 bases). V was clipped by 5 bases and J by 12 bases, with 17 bases between them. The CDR3 length is 12 residues. Germline lookup yields CDR1 SEHNR and CDR2 FQNEAQ (reference sequence). The CDR3 region has the DNA TGTGCCAGCAGCCCATCAGGGGTTGGACTGTACTTC. Amino acid sequence: CASSPSGVGLYF.

This chain connects TRBV6-5 to TRBJ2-5; unclear D gene. The V gene lost 2 bases and the J gene lost 2 bases, with 6 bases spanning the gap. In germline, CDR1 is MNHEY, CDR2 SVGAGI. This CDR3 contains 13 residues. Here the CDR3 reads CASSYRIQETQYF. In nucleotides, the CDR3 is TGTGCCAGCAGTTACAGAATTCAAGAGACCCAGTACTTC.

The chain links TRBV15 to TRBJ2-5; D is possibly TRBD2 (6 bases). V was trimmed by 1 base and J by 5 bases, leaving 17 bases between them. There are 16 residues in the CDR3. CDR1 is LNHNV and CDR2 is YYDKDF in the germline V gene (reference sequence). CDR3 sequence (DNA): TGTGCCACCAGCAGAGGGGCTAGCGCTACGGGGGAGACCCAGTACTTC. This sequence encodes CATSRGASATGETQYF.

This sequence joins TRBV7-9 and TRBJ2-3, with D tentatively TRBD2 (6 bases). V lost 7 bases and J 5 bases, leaving 13 bases between the germline ends. Germline V lookup: CDR1 SEHNR, CDR2 FQNEAQ (reference sequence). The CDR3 length is 13 residues. CDR3 coding DNA: TGTGCCAGCATCGGCCTGGGAGGAGATACGCAGTATTTT. As protein: CASIGLGGDTQYF.

The sample holds many counts of this clone. The V and J genes are TRBV2 and TRBJ2-7, with 9 positions matching TRBD1. The CDR3 has 14 amino acids. Germline CDR1 is SNHLY and CDR2 is FYNNEI. V dropped 4 bases and J dropped 8; count of bases not matched to a gene: 9. The CDR3 protein is CASSVRGQGSKQYF. In DNA, the CDR3 is TGTGCCAGCAGTGTTAGGGGACAGGGCTCCAAGCAGTACTTC.

This chain connects TRBV27 to TRBJ2-7; TRBD1 agrees at 10 bases. J gave up 3 bases and V 5 bases, and 7 bases lay outside the gene matches. This CDR3 has 15 residues. Germline V gene lookup returns CDR1 MNHEY and CDR2 SMNVEV (reference sequence). CDR3: CASSRGGTGVYEQYF. CDR3 sequence (DNA): TGTGCCAGCAGTCGGGGCGGGACAGGGGTCTACGAGCAGTACTTC.

The chain combines TRBV7-8 with TRBJ2-3; 8 positions agree with TRBD2. CDR1 is SGHVS, CDR2 FQNEAQ, per germline. V lost 3 bases, J lost 2 bases, and 16 bases stayed unmatched. The CDR3 contains 19 residues. CDR3 region: CASSFGNAIGGGPTDTQYF. In DNA, the CDR3 is TGTGCCAGCAGCTTTGGTAACGCGATCGGGGGGGGACCCACAGATACGCAGTATTTT.

V is TRBV6-6 and J is TRBJ2-5; tentative D call: TRBD1 (6 bases). V was pared by 4 bases and J by 2 bases, with 14 bases between. The CDR3 covers 15 residues. Germline-derived CDR1 and CDR2 are MNHNY and SVGAGI (reference sequence). The chain's CDR3 is CASSSKSGQQETQYF. The CDR3 coding sequence is TGTGCCAGCAGTTCGAAAAGCGGACAGCAAGAGACCCAGTACTTC.

This sequence joins TRBV7-9 and TRBJ2-2; 7 positions match TRBD2. CDR1 and CDR2 from the germline V gene are SEHNR and FQNEAQ (reference sequence). This CDR3 has 16 amino acids. After removal of 10 bases from V and 4 bases from J, the junction contained 15 bases not matched to a gene. CDR3 DNA sequence: TGTGCCACCCCCCTAGCGGTGGGGCGTTTCACCGGGGAGCTGTTTTTT. Its translation: CATPLAVGRFTGELFF.

This clone has only a few counts. The CDR3 nucleotides read TGTGCCATCAGTGAGAACAGCTACGAGCAGTACTTC. It translates to CAISENSYEQYF. The chain combines TRBV10-3 with TRBJ2-7; unclear D gene. The V gene lost 2 bases and the J gene lost 3 bases, with 5 bases spanning the gap. The V gene's germline CDR1 is ENHRY and CDR2 SYGVKD. The length of the CDR3 is 12 residues.

This clone was found a few times. The chain combines TRBV5-1 with TRBJ2-7, with 9 bases lining up with TRBD1. This CDR3 spans 17 amino acids. Losses at the gene ends were 4 bases for V and 2 bases for J; bases not matched to a gene: 13. CDR1 is SGHRS, CDR2 YFSETQ, per germline. CDR3 sequence reads: CASSLFSDRGSPYEQYF. The CDR3 DNA reads as TGCGCCAGCAGCCTCTTTTCCGACAGGGGGTCCCCCTACGAGCAGTACTTC.

This clone was counted only a few times. The chain carries TRBV6-1 and TRBJ2-1; 7 nucleotides line up with TRBD2. Trimming cost V 6 bases and J 2 bases; bases outside gene matches: 7. The V gene's germline CDR1 is MNHNS and CDR2 SASEGT. CDR3 size: 15 residues. The CDR3 loop reads CASRAGRGTYNEQFF. The CDR3 DNA is TGTGCCAGCAGGGCCGGGCGGGGGACCTACAATGAGCAGTTCTTC.

This sequence joins TRBV7-6 and TRBJ2-1, with TRBD1 matching over 11 bases. The CDR3 is made up of 16 amino acids. Germline CDR1 and CDR2: SGHVS and FNYEAQ. J lost 8 bases, V lost 3 bases, and 9 bases had no gene match. The CDR3 loop reads CASSLGGQGVWDEQFF. The CDR3 DNA follows: TGTGCCAGCAGCTTGGGGGGACAGGGGGTGTGGGATGAGCAGTTCTTC.

This clone was detected once. V is TRBV18 and J is TRBJ2-3, with 8 bases aligning to TRBD1. V gave up 3 bases and J gave up 5 bases; unmatched junction bases: 4. The V gene's germline CDR1 is KGHSH and CDR2 LQKENI. This CDR3 has 14 residues. CDR3 nucleotides: TGTGCCAGCTCACCCGGGACAGGAATAGATACGCAGTATTTT. Translated, it gives CASSPGTGIDTQYF.

This clone came up once. V usage is TRBV2 and J usage is TRBJ2-6; D is ambiguous. The V gene lost 7 bases and the J gene lost 0 bases, with 4 bases spanning the gap. This CDR3 contains 13 residues. The germline V gene has CDR1 SNHLY and CDR2 FYNNEI. CDR3 sequence reads: CASTVSGANVLTF. The CDR3, as DNA: TGTGCCAGCACCGTCTCTGGGGCCAACGTCCTGACTTTC.

The J gene is TRBJ2-1, the V gene TRBV4-2, with TRBD2 matching over 7 bases. The CDR3 length is 17 residues. Germline V lookup: CDR1 LGHNA, CDR2 YNFKEQ. V gave up 1 base and J gave up 3 bases; unmatched junction bases: 9. The CDR3 DNA follows: TGTGCCAGCAGCCAAGGGGGGAGGGCGATGGGCTACAATGAGCAGTTCTTC. Its protein is CASSQGGRAMGYNEQFF.

In its sample, this clone was seen many times. The chain carries TRBV18 and TRBJ2-3, with D perhaps given as TRBD1 or TRBD2 (5 bases each). In germline, CDR1 is KGHSH, CDR2 LQKENI. V was cut by 0 bases and J by 1 base, with 11 bases left in between. The CDR3 runs to 16 residues. Here the CDR3 reads CASSPPATGRTDTQYF. The CDR3 region has the DNA TGTGCCAGCTCACCACCGGCAACGGGGCGCACAGATACGCAGTATTTT.